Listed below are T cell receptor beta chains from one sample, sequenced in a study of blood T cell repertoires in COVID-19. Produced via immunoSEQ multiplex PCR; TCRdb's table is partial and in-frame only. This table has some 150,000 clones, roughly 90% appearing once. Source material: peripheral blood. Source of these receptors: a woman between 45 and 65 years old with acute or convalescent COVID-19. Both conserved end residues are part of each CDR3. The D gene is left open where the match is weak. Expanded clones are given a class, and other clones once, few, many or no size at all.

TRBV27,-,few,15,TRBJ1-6,CASASGGRGNSPLHF,TGTGCCAGCGCCAGCGGGGGGCGGGGAAATTCACCCCTCCACTTT
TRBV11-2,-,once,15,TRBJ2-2,CASSLRGGSTGELFF,TGTGCCAGCAGCTTAAGGGGGGGGAGCACCGGGGAGCTGTTTTTT
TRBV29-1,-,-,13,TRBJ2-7,CSVEGAHPYEQYF,TGCAGCGTTGAAGGGGCGCACCCCTACGAGCAGTACTTC
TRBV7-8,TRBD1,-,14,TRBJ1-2,CASSSLRGPGGYTF,TGTGCCAGCAGCTCCCTCAGGGGGCCGGGGGGCTACACCTTC
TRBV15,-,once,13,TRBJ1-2,CATSRGRVEGYTF,TGTGCCACCAGCAGAGGCAGGGTGGAGGGCTACACCTTC
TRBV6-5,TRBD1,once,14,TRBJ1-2,CASSQGARGYGYTF,TGTGCCAGCAGTCAGGGGGCGCGAGGCTATGGCTACACCTTC
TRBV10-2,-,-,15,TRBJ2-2,CASSESAAGTGELFF,TGCGCCAGCAGTGAGTCGGCGGCAGGGACCGGGGAGCTGTTTTTT
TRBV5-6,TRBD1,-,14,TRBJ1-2,CASSSGTGTGGYTF,TGTGCCAGCAGCTCCGGGACAGGGACCGGCGGCTACACCTTC
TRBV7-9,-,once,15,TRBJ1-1,CASSLVGRGNTEAFF,TGTGCCAGCAGCTTAGTAGGCAGGGGTAACACTGAAGCTTTCTTT
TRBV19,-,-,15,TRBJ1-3,CASSIQVFSGNTIYF,TGTGCCAGTAGTATACAGGTATTCTCTGGAAACACCATATATTTT
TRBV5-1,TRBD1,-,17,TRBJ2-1,CASSSPYRDRLYNEQFF,TGCGCCAGCAGCTCCCCCTACCGGGACAGGCTCTACAATGAGCAGTTCTTC
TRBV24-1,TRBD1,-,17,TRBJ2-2,CATSERQGARSTGELFF,TGTGCCACCAGTGAACGACAGGGGGCGCGGAGCACCGGGGAGCTGTTTTTT
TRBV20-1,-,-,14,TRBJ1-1,CSASLMTVGTEAFF,TGCAGTGCTAGTTTAATGACAGTGGGCACTGAAGCTTTCTTT
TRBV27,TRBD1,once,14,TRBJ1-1,CASSSTGGPTEAFF,TGTGCCAGCAGTTCCACAGGGGGCCCCACTGAAGCTTTCTTT
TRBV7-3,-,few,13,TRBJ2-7,CASSLTPGYEQYF,TGTGCCAGCAGCTTAACTCCAGGCTACGAGCAGTACTTC
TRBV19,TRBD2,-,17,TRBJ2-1,CASSIRGGTEVLDEQFF,TGTGCCAGTAGTATACGGGGGGGCACCGAAGTATTGGATGAGCAGTTCTTC
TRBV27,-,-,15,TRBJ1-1,CASRKINGGNTEAFF,TGTGCCAGCAGGAAAATTAACGGGGGGAACACTGAAGCTTTCTTT
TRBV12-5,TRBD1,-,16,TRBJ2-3,CASGLYRDRSTDTQYF,TGTGCTAGTGGTTTGTACCGGGACAGGAGCACAGATACGCAGTATTTT
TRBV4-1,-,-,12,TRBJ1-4,CASSSPPGKLFF,TGCGCCAGCAGCTCACCCCCGGGGAAACTGTTTTTT
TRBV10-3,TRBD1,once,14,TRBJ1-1,CAISPKTGATEAFF,TGTGCCATCAGTCCTAAGACAGGGGCCACTGAAGCTTTCTTT
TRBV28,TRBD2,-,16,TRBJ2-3,CASRLEGLAGTDTQYF,TGTGCCAGCAGACTGGAGGGACTAGCGGGCACAGATACGCAGTATTTT
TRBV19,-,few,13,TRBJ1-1,CASSEGQNTEAFF,TGTGCCAGTAGTGAGGGACAGAACACTGAAGCTTTCTTT
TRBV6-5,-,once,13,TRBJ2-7,CASRGTYPWEQYF,TGTGCCAGCAGGGGGACTTATCCTTGGGAGCAGTACTTC
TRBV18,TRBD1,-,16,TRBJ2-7,CASSQRPGQVAYEQYF,TGTGCCAGCTCACAGCGGCCGGGACAGGTCGCCTACGAGCAGTACTTC
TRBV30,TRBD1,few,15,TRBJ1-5,CAWSGRQGSNQPQHF,TGTGCCTGGAGTGGCCGACAGGGGAGCAATCAGCCCCAGCATTTT
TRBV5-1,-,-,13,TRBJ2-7,CASRREGTYEQYF,TGCGCCAGCAGGAGGGAAGGAACCTACGAGCAGTACTTC
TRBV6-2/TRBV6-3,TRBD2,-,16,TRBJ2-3,CASSAPSGVYTDTQYF,TGTGCCAGCAGTGCTCCTAGCGGGGTCTACACAGATACGCAGTATTTT
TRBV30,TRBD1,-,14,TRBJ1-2,CACPGQGGSYGYTF,TGTGCCTGCCCTGGACAGGGGGGCAGCTATGGCTACACCTTC
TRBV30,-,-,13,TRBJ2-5,CAWSLSPLETQYF,TGTGCCTGGAGTCTCTCTCCTTTAGAGACCCAGTACTTC
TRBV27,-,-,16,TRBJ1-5,CASSLVRVEFGQPQHF,TGTGCCAGCAGTTTGGTCAGGGTAGAATTCGGTCAGCCCCAGCATTTT
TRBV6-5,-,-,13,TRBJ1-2,CASSYVGAGGYTF,TGTGCCAGCAGTTACGTGGGGGCAGGTGGCTACACCTTC
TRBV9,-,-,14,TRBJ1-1,CASSVDPGYTEAFF,TGTGCCAGCAGCGTAGATCCGGGATACACTGAAGCTTTCTTT
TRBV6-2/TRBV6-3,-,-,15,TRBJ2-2,CASSYSGRVNGELFF,TGTGCCAGCAGTTACTCTGGCAGGGTGAACGGGGAGCTGTTTTTT
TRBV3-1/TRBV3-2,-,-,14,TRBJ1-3,CASAPGGSGNTIYF,TGTGCCAGCGCTCCCGGCGGCTCTGGAAACACCATATATTTT
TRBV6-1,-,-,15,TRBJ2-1,CASSEGQGGHNEQFF,TGTGCCAGCAGTGAAGGGCAGGGAGGCCACAATGAGCAGTTCTTC
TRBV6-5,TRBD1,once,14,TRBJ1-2,CASSHIGTGYGYTF,TGTGCCAGCAGCCATATAGGGACAGGCTATGGCTACACCTTC
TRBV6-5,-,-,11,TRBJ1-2,CASTGDYGYTF,TGTGCCAGCACGGGAGACTATGGCTACACCTTC
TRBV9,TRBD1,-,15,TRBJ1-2,CASSLGQGLNYGYTF,TGTGCCAGCAGCCTAGGACAGGGGCTTAACTATGGCTACACCTTC
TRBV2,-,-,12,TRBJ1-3,CASSDRGNTIYF,TGTGCCAGCAGTGACCGTGGAAACACCATATATTTT
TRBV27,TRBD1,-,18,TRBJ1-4,CASSTSLGQGAENEKLFF,TGTGCCAGCAGTACCTCATTGGGACAGGGGGCGGAAAATGAAAAACTGTTTTTT
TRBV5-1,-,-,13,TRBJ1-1,CASSATVNTEAFF,TGCGCCAGCAGCGCGACAGTGAACACTGAAGCTTTCTTT
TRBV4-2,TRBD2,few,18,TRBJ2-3,CASSPLTSGGYSTDTQYF,TGTGCCAGCAGCCCACTTACTAGCGGGGGGTATAGCACAGATACGCAGTATTTT
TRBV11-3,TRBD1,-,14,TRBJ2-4,CASSSGQGEDIQYF,TGTGCCAGCAGCTCGGGACAGGGGGAGGACATTCAGTACTTC
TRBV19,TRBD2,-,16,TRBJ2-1,CASSVLAGGSYNEQFF,TGTGCCAGTAGCGTACTAGCGGGAGGCTCCTACAATGAGCAGTTCTTC
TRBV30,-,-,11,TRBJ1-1,CAGAMNTEAFF,TGTGCCGGGGCAATGAACACTGAAGCTTTCTTT
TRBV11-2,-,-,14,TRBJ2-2,CASSPLTNTGELFF,TGTGCCAGCAGCCCCCTGACTAACACCGGGGAGCTGTTTTTT
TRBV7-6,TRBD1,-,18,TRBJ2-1,CASRAPGQGVSPYNEQFF,TGTGCCAGCAGAGCGCCGGGACAGGGGGTTTCCCCTTACAATGAGCAGTTCTTC
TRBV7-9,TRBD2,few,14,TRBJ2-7,CASSLGLAGFEQYF,TGTGCCAGCAGCTTAGGACTAGCGGGGTTCGAGCAGTACTTC
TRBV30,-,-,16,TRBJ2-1,CAWTGIGGGAYNEQFF,TGTGCCTGGACGGGAATAGGGGGAGGGGCCTACAATGAGCAGTTCTTC
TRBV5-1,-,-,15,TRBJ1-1,CASSLEQGDGTEAFF,TGCGCCAGCAGCTTAGAACAGGGAGATGGCACTGAAGCTTTCTTT
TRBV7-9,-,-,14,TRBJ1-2,CASSPRGLNYGYTF,TGTGCCAGCAGCCCTCGAGGTTTAAACTATGGCTACACCTTC
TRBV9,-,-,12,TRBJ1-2,CASSSPLDGYTF,TGTGCCAGCAGCTCCCCCCTAGATGGCTACACCTTC
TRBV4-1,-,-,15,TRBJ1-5,CASSQERQPNQPQHF,TGCGCCAGCAGCCAAGAACGACAGCCAAATCAGCCCCAGCATTTT
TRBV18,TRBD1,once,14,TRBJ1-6,CASSQDRDASPLHF,TGTGCCAGCTCACAGGACAGGGACGCTTCACCCCTCCACTTT
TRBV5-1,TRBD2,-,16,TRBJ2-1,CASSLAGAGGRYEQFF,TGCGCCAGCAGCTTGGCCGGGGCGGGAGGAAGGTATGAGCAGTTCTTC
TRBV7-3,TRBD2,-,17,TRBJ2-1,CASSLGTSGSSYNEQFF,TGTGCCAGCAGCCTCGGGACTAGCGGGAGCTCCTACAATGAGCAGTTCTTC
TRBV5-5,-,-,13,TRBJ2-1,CASSLELGDEQFF,TGTGCCAGCAGCTTGGAACTAGGCGATGAGCAGTTCTTC
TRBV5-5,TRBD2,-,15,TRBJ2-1,CASSAGTSQTNEQFF,TGTGCCAGCAGCGCCGGGACTAGCCAGACGAATGAGCAGTTCTTC
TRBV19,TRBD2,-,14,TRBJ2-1,CASKRDESYNEQFF,TGTGCCAGTAAGCGGGACGAGTCCTACAATGAGCAGTTCTTC